What follows are 31 T cell receptor beta chains derived from one specimen sequenced in a study of blood T cell repertoires in COVID-19 (dated by TCRdb to the early 2020s). Libraries were made using the immunoSEQ multiplex PCR assay. TCRdb retrieved this table from immuneACCESS and kept in-frame rearrangements only. Not all clones are present; in checked studies, unresolved V genes account for under half, and no reason is known for the remainder. The sample table records about 170,000 clones; around four fifths of these occur just once. Less than 20% of the sample is taken by the ten largest. Material for sequencing was peripheral blood. These receptors were collected from a woman aged 70-85 years who had recovered from COVID-19.

The chain carries TRBV6-6 and TRBJ2-4, with D maybe TRBD1 (6 bases). Trimming took 6 bases from V and 12 from J, leaving 12 bases between them. Germline V gives CDR1 MNHNY, CDR2 SVGAGI (reference sequence). The CDR3 totals 11 residues. The CDR3 coding sequence is TGTGCCAGCAGGCTGGAAGGGGGTCAGTACTTC. Encoded protein: CASRLEGGQYF.

The rearrangement links TRBV4-1 to TRBJ2-7; tentative D call: TRBD2 (6 bases). The germline V gene encodes CDR1 MGHRA and CDR2 YSYEKL. The CDR3 runs 14 residues. Trimming removed 4 bases from V and 1 base from J, with 11 bases in between. The CDR3 is CASSPGAGSYEQYF. The CDR3 DNA reads TGCGCCAGCAGCCCTGGGGCGGGGTCCTACGAGCAGTACTTC.

This clone appeared once. The rearrangement joins TRBV27 to TRBJ2-1; D gene ambiguous. V gave up 0 bases and J gave up 2 bases, with 2 bases separating them. The CDR3 spans 13 residues. Germline V gene lookup returns CDR1 MNHEY and CDR2 SMNVEV (reference sequence). In DNA form, the CDR3 reads TGTGCCAGCAGTTTATCCACCTACAATGAGCAGTTCTTC. It codes for CASSLSTYNEQFF.

This clone was counted many times. The genes are TRBV4-1 and TRBJ2-1; 10 positions agree with TRBD2. The V gene's germline CDR1 is MGHRA and CDR2 YSYEKL. V trimming: 5 bases; J trimming: 7 bases; junction bases outside the gene matches: 20. The CDR3 sequence is 19 residues long. CDR3 DNA: TGCGCCAGCAGCATCCCTGCCCCCGGGATAGCGGGAGGTTCGAATGAGCAGTTCTTC. It specifies CASSIPAPGIAGGSNEQFF.

The chain carries TRBV7-6 and TRBJ2-2; possibly TRBD2 for D (5 bases). This CDR3 is 15 amino acids long. With 5 bases removed from V and 4 bases from J, the gap between germline ends came to 14 bases. CDR1 SGHVS and CDR2 FNYEAQ come from the germline V gene. Here the CDR3 reads CASSPGRAGTGELFF. The CDR3 nucleotides are TGTGCCAGCAGCCCTGGTAGGGCGGGCACCGGGGAGCTGTTTTTT.

V is TRBV6-4 and J is TRBJ2-1; 8 bases map to TRBD2. The V and J ends lost 7 bases and 6 bases, in that order; junction bases with no gene match: 11. The CDR3 loop spans 15 amino acids. Germline V lookup: CDR1 MRHNA, CDR2 SNTAGT. The CDR3 DNA is TGTGCCAGCACCCACTACGCGGGAGGTGGCAATGAGCAGTTCTTC. Translation gives CASTHYAGGGNEQFF.

J is TRBJ2-1 and V is TRBV5-4; 9 bases line up with TRBD2. The CDR3 is 16 amino acids. Germline trimming cut 4 bases from V and 8 bases from J; bases unmatched to any gene: 13. The V gene's germline CDR1 is SGHNT and CDR2 YYREEE (reference sequence). The CDR3 nucleotides read TGTGCCAGCAGCCGGGGGCTAGCGGGGCCAGTGGATGAGCAGTTCTTC. Protein: CASSRGLAGPVDEQFF.

Concerning this clone itself: Germline is not matched at one junction end, which may reflect a read error. The chain recombines TRBV19 with TRBJ1-2; D unresolved. Germline V gives CDR1 LNHDA, CDR2 SQIVND (reference sequence). The CDR3 extends over 13 amino acids. Here the CDR3 reads CASNIPINYGYTF. The DNA for the CDR3 is TGTGCCAGTAATATACCCATCAACTATGGCTACACCTTC.

The V call is TRBV7-9, the J call TRBJ2-5; TRBD2 might be the D (6 bases). Germline values: CDR1 SEHNR, CDR2 FQNEAQ (reference sequence). The CDR3 length is 17 residues. Trimming pared 5 bases from V and 2 bases from J, leaving 21 bases between. CDR3: CASSPGDPRLRQETQYF. CDR3 in DNA: TGTGCCAGCAGCCCGGGGGACCCTCGGCTGAGGCAAGAGACCCAGTACTTC.

The genes are TRBV5-6 and TRBJ1-1; unclear D gene. Germline CDR1 is SGHDT and CDR2 is YYEEEE. CDR3 length equals 12 residues. Deletions cut 0 bases from V and 5 bases from J, with 5 bases between. CDR3 in DNA: TGTGCCAGCAGCTTGGGGCCAACTGAAGCTTTCTTT. Its translation is CASSLGPTEAFF.

V usage is TRBV9 and J usage is TRBJ2-7; 9 nucleotides match TRBD1. J gave up 7 bases and V 4 bases, and 9 bases lay outside the gene matches. Looked up from germline, CDR1 is SGDLS and CDR2 is YYNGEE. The CDR3 contains 14 residues. The CDR3 DNA follows: TGTGCCAGCAGCCCCCGGACAGGGGCCGGGGAGCAGTACTTC. Translated, it gives CASSPRTGAGEQYF.

V is TRBV7-3 and J is TRBJ1-2, with D possibly matching TRBD1 (6 bases). V lost 5 bases and J 2 bases, leaving 15 bases between the germline ends. The CDR3 totals 15 residues. Looked up from germline, CDR1 is SGHTA and CDR2 is FQGTGA. The DNA for the CDR3 is TGTGCCAGCAGCCCCTCCCGGACAGAGAACTATGGCTACACCTTC. Encoded protein: CASSPSRTENYGYTF.

The table lists this clone with a count of one. The V gene is TRBV5-1, the J gene TRBJ2-1, with TRBD1 matching over 10 bases. The CDR3 runs 15 residues. Per the germline V gene, CDR1 is SGHRS and CDR2 is YFSETQ. Trimming removed 4 bases from V and 4 bases from J; junction bases left unmatched: 5. The CDR3 DNA is TGCGCCAGCAGCACGGGGACAGGGGCGTACAATGAGCAGTTCTTC. Encoded protein: CASSTGTGAYNEQFF.

The chain is built from TRBV6-6 and TRBJ1-2; D is perhaps TRBD1 (5 bases). Per the germline V gene, CDR1 is MNHNY and CDR2 is SVGAGI (reference sequence). The CDR3 is 14 residues long. Trimming pared 5 bases from V and 0 bases from J, leaving 10 bases between. The CDR3 protein is CASSPPGANYGYTF. CDR3 nucleotides: TGTGCCAGCAGTCCCCCGGGGGCTAACTATGGCTACACCTTC.

This clone came up once. V and J are TRBV19 and TRBJ2-7; TRBD1 matches 8 bases. This CDR3 contains 16 residues. CDR1 is LNHDA, CDR2 SQIVND, per germline (reference sequence). After removal of 5 bases from V and 2 bases from J, the junction contained 11 bases not matched to a gene. This CDR3 reads CASSPARQGKPYEQYF. The DNA of the CDR3 is TGTGCCAGTAGTCCGGCGAGACAGGGGAAACCCTACGAGCAGTACTTC.

This sequence joins TRBV29-1 and TRBJ2-4; TRBD2 matches 7 bases. The CDR3 sequence is 15 residues long. The J segment lost 8 bases and the V segment lost 4 bases, leaving 14 bases of the junction unmatched. Germline CDR1 reads SQVTM; CDR2 reads ANQGSEA. CDR3 protein: CSVAGGSLSLYIQYF. CDR3 DNA sequence: TGCAGCGTTGCCGGCGGGAGCCTTTCGTTATACATTCAGTACTTC.

The chain couples TRBV9 to TRBJ2-3; 11 bases agree with TRBD2. V shed 0 bases, J shed 0 bases, and the junction held 3 bases outside the gene matches. This CDR3 spans 17 amino acids. Germline CDR1 reads SGDLS; CDR2 reads YYNGEE. The chain's CDR3 is CASSVGRTSGSTDTQYF. In nucleotides, the CDR3 is TGTGCCAGCAGCGTAGGGAGGACTAGCGGGAGCACAGATACGCAGTATTTT.

This clone appeared a single time. The chain recombines TRBV7-9 with TRBJ1-4; 8 bases are shared with TRBD1. CDR1 and CDR2 (germline): SEHNR, FQNEAQ (reference sequence). CDR3 length: 14 residues. V was pared by 5 bases and J by 11 bases, with 10 bases of the junction left unmatched. The CDR3 reads CASSLDRAWAKLFF. The CDR3 DNA reads TGTGCCAGCAGCCTGGACAGGGCCTGGGCGAAACTGTTTTTT.

In this sample, this clone turned up once. The CDR3 loop is CSGQLNTEAFF. DNA of the CDR3: TGCAGTGGACAGCTGAACACTGAAGCTTTCTTT. V is TRBV20-1 and J is TRBJ1-1; tentative D call: TRBD1 (5 bases). The V end was cut by 7 bases, the J end by 0 bases, with 6 bases between. The CDR3 spans 11 residues. Germline V gives CDR1 DFQATT, CDR2 SNEGSKA (reference sequence).

This rearrangement joins TRBV3-1 (or the pseudogene TRBV3-2) to TRBJ1-1; no firm D call. The CDR3 contains 15 residues. The V gene lost 6 bases and the J gene lost 0 bases, with 14 bases spanning the gap. Germline assignment: CDR1 LGHDT and CDR2 YNNKEL (reference sequence). The CDR3 region has the DNA TGTGCCAGCAGTAAGGCAGCGGTTCTGAACACTGAAGCTTTCTTT. It yields the protein CASSKAAVLNTEAFF.

V gene TRBV27 combines with J gene TRBJ1-3, with a possible D match to TRBD1 (6 bases). The V gene lost 2 bases and the J gene lost 0 bases, with 17 bases spanning the gap. The CDR3 totals 18 residues. Germline V gene lookup returns CDR1 MNHEY and CDR2 SMNVEV (reference sequence). CDR3 amino acids: CASSLRGGGSSSGNTIYF. The DNA for the CDR3 is TGTGCCAGCAGTTTAAGGGGGGGCGGCTCCTCCTCTGGAAACACCATATATTTT.

The chain employs TRBV25-1 and TRBJ2-5, with 7 bases lining up with TRBD1. The germline gives CDR1 MGHDK, CDR2 SYGVNS. The CDR3 extends over 12 amino acids. The J segment lost 5 bases and the V segment lost 4 bases, leaving 1 base of the junction unmatched. CDR3 coding DNA: TGTGCCAGCAGTGGAGGGGGCGAGACCCAGTACTTC. Translating it yields CASSGGGETQYF.

The CDR3 region is CASSQSRGDEKLFF. CDR3 nucleotides: TGTGCCAGCAGCCAATCCCGAGGAGATGAAAAACTGTTTTTT. V is TRBV3-1 (or the pseudogene TRBV3-2) and J is TRBJ1-4, with D unclear. Per the germline V gene, CDR1 is LGHDT and CDR2 is YNNKEL (reference sequence). The CDR3 runs 14 residues. Trimming stripped 2 bases from V and 6 bases from J, with 10 bases between.

This chain uses TRBV2 with TRBJ1-1, with D perhaps matching TRBD1 (5 bases). Germline V gene data show CDR1 as SNHLY and CDR2 as FYNNEI. CDR3 length equals 16 residues. The V end lost 1 base, the J end lost 4 bases, and 16 bases lay between the germline ends. CDR3 DNA sequence: TGTGCCAGCAGTGAAGAGGGGAGGGGATTGGGCACTGAAGCTTTCTTT. Protein sequence: CASSEEGRGLGTEAFF. The whole variable domain, remainder taken from reference TRBV2 and TRBJ1-1, is EPEVTQTPSHQVTQMGQEVILRCVPISNHLYFYWYRQILGQKVEFLVSFYNNEISEKSEIFDDQFSVERPDGSNFTLKIRSTKLEDSAMYFCASSEEGRGLGTEAFFGQGTRLTVV.

The rearrangement links TRBV5-1 to TRBJ2-7, with a tentative D call TRBD1 (5 bases). Per the germline V gene, CDR1 is SGHRS and CDR2 is YFSETQ. V lost 9 bases and J 1 base, leaving 17 bases between the germline ends. This CDR3 spans 14 amino acids. The CDR3 DNA follows: TGCGCCATCCCGAAGGACATCACTTCCTACGAGCAGTACTTC. The encoded protein is CAIPKDITSYEQYF.

The chain uses TRBV7-2 and TRBJ2-2, with TRBD2 matching 7 bases. The CDR3 is 15 amino acids. Germline V CDR1 and CDR2: SGHTA, FQGNSA. V dropped 0 bases and J dropped 5; count of bases not matched to a gene: 3. CDR3: CASSLATGRTGELFF. CDR3 DNA sequence: TGTGCCAGCAGCTTAGCGACCGGGAGGACCGGGGAGCTGTTTTTT.

This chain joins TRBV5-1 and TRBJ1-2; 7 nucleotides match TRBD1. Germline CDR1 SGHRS, CDR2 YFSETQ. Germline trimming cut 3 bases from V and 7 bases from J; bases unmatched to any gene: 6. The CDR3 totals 13 residues. CDR3 sequence reads: CASSSGQAGGYTF. The CDR3 bases are TGCGCCAGCAGCTCCGGACAGGCTGGTGGCTACACCTTC. The whole variable domain, remainder taken from reference TRBV5-1 and TRBJ1-2, is KAGVTQTPRYLIKTRGQQVTLSCSPISGHRSVSWYQQTPGQGLQFLFEYFSETQRNKGNFPGRFSGRQFSNSRSEMNVSTLELGDSALYLCASSSGQAGGYTFGSGTRLTVV.

The V call is TRBV9, the J call TRBJ1-2; D is perhaps TRBD1 (5 bases). Germline CDR1 SGDLS, CDR2 YYNGEE. Trimming removed 4 bases from V and 0 bases from J, with 13 bases in between. The CDR3 is made up of 15 amino acids. The CDR3 nucleotides read TGTGCCAGCAGCACCCTCGGGGGGGCTAACTATGGCTACACCTTC. It codes for CASSTLGGANYGYTF.

CDR3 nucleotide sequence: TGTGCCAGCAGCTTAGGGGGACAGAAACCGGATCAGCCCCAGCATTTT. Translating it yields CASSLGGQKPDQPQHF. The chain uses TRBV7-2 and TRBJ1-5; 7 nucleotides match TRBD1. After removal of 1 base from V and 5 bases from J, the junction contained 8 bases not matched to a gene. The CDR3 is made up of 16 amino acids. Per germline, CDR1 SGHTA and CDR2 FQGNSA.

The V call is TRBV19, the J call TRBJ2-7, with 7 bases that match TRBD2. This CDR3 has 16 amino acids. Germline V gene lookup returns CDR1 LNHDA and CDR2 SQIVND (reference sequence). Losses at the gene ends were 4 bases for V and 3 bases for J; bases not matched to a gene: 12. The CDR3 protein is CASSTLRGGAFYEQYF. The CDR3 coding sequence is TGTGCCAGTAGTACCCTCCGGGGAGGGGCCTTCTACGAGCAGTACTTC.

This clone was observed a handful of times. J is TRBJ1-1 and V is TRBV28; unclear D gene. V was trimmed by 11 bases and J by 6 bases, leaving 22 bases between them. There are 14 residues in the CDR3. Germline CDR1 reads MDHEN; CDR2 reads SYDVKM. The CDR3 nucleotides are TGTGCCTCGTTCGGGGTAGGGAGAAGGTCTGAAGCTTTCTTT. This encodes CASFGVGRRSEAFF. The full variable domain, with the rest looked up from reference TRBV28 and TRBJ1-1, is DVKVTQSSRYLVKRTGEKVFLECVQDMDHENMFWYRQDPGLGLRLIYFSYDVKMKEKGDIPEGYSVSREKKERFSLILESASTNQTSMYLCASFGVGRRSEAFFGQGTRLTVV.